This is a list of T cell receptor beta chains from one sample in a study of blood T cell repertoires in COVID-19. Generated by immunoSEQ multiplex PCR, the TCRdb table keeps only in-frame clones and is missing some. The profile covers approximately 500,000 clones, with 80% to 90% appearing a single time and 3.2% taken by the ten largest. The sequencing sample was made of peripheral blood. The source is a human donor in a cohort sampled during active COVID-19. Each CDR3 is given with its conserved first and last residue. The D gene is left open where the match is weak. Clone size is shown for a subset of rows, as once, few, many or a class of expanded clone.

j_call: TRBJ1-1; cdr3_length: 18; v_call: TRBV28; clone_size: .; d_call: TRBD1; cdr3_aa: CASSFVVGGTGDHTEAFF; cdr3_nt: TGTGCCAGCAGTTTTGTCGTAGGGGGGACAGGGGACCACACTGAAGCTTTCTTT
j_call: TRBJ2-6; cdr3_length: 15; v_call: TRBV5-4; clone_size: .; d_call: .; cdr3_aa: CASSPGLTGANVLTF; cdr3_nt: TGTGCCAGCAGCCCGGGACTTACTGGGGCCAACGTCCTGACTTTC
j_call: TRBJ1-2; cdr3_length: 14; v_call: TRBV10-1; clone_size: once; d_call: .; cdr3_aa: CASSPLTDFYGYTF; cdr3_nt: TGCGCCAGCAGTCCGCTGACTGACTTCTATGGCTACACCTTC
j_call: TRBJ2-5; cdr3_length: 15; v_call: TRBV28; clone_size: .; d_call: TRBD1; cdr3_aa: CASSLGDRGGETQYF; cdr3_nt: TGTGCCAGCAGTTTAGGAGACAGGGGTGGTGAGACCCAGTACTTC
j_call: TRBJ1-1; cdr3_length: 13; v_call: TRBV5-1; clone_size: .; d_call: .; cdr3_aa: CASSSQGNTEAFF; cdr3_nt: TGCGCCAGCAGCTCACAGGGGAACACTGAAGCTTTCTTT
j_call: TRBJ2-4; cdr3_length: 18; v_call: TRBV18; clone_size: .; d_call: .; cdr3_aa: CASSPGAASIRAKNIQYF; cdr3_nt: TGTGCCAGCTCACCTGGCGCGGCATCGATTAGGGCCAAAAACATTCAGTACTTC
j_call: TRBJ1-1; cdr3_length: 15; v_call: TRBV5-4; clone_size: .; d_call: TRBD1; cdr3_aa: CASSPPGQMNTEAFF; cdr3_nt: TGTGCCAGCAGCCCTCCGGGACAGATGAACACTGAAGCTTTCTTT
j_call: TRBJ1-2; cdr3_length: 15; v_call: TRBV27; clone_size: .; d_call: TRBD1; cdr3_aa: CASSGGDRDRYGYTF; cdr3_nt: TGTGCCAGCAGTGGAGGAGACAGGGATCGCTATGGCTACACCTTC
j_call: TRBJ1-1; cdr3_length: 13; v_call: TRBV28; clone_size: .; d_call: .; cdr3_aa: CASGRGGSTEAFF; cdr3_nt: TGTGCCAGCGGCAGGGGAGGGAGCACTGAAGCTTTCTTT
j_call: TRBJ2-7; cdr3_length: 14; v_call: TRBV19; clone_size: .; d_call: TRBD1; cdr3_aa: CASKRGTEVLEQYF; cdr3_nt: TGTGCCAGTAAAAGGGGGACAGAAGTTTTGGAGCAGTACTTC
j_call: TRBJ2-1; cdr3_length: 14; v_call: TRBV7-3; clone_size: .; d_call: TRBD2; cdr3_aa: CASSLLSGSRVAFF; cdr3_nt: TGTGCCAGCAGCTTACTTAGCGGGAGTAGGGTTGCGTTCTTC
j_call: TRBJ1-1; cdr3_length: 16; v_call: TRBV7-9; clone_size: .; d_call: TRBD1; cdr3_aa: CASSLPLMTGGGEAFF; cdr3_nt: TGTGCCAGCAGCTTACCTCTAATGACAGGGGGCGGCGAAGCTTTCTTT
j_call: TRBJ1-3; cdr3_length: 13; v_call: TRBV2; clone_size: .; d_call: .; cdr3_aa: CTSTQGSGNTIYF; cdr3_nt: TGTACCAGCACACAGGGATCTGGAAACACCATATATTTT
j_call: TRBJ1-5; cdr3_length: 14; v_call: TRBV2; clone_size: .; d_call: .; cdr3_aa: CASSEDTSGQPQHF; cdr3_nt: TGTGCCAGCAGTGAGGACACATCGGGCCAGCCCCAGCATTTT
j_call: TRBJ2-5; cdr3_length: 15; v_call: TRBV7-8; clone_size: .; d_call: .; cdr3_aa: CASSLQAGSQETQYF; cdr3_nt: TGTGCCAGCAGCTTACAGGCTGGGTCCCAAGAGACCCAGTACTTC
j_call: TRBJ2-3; cdr3_length: 18; v_call: TRBV5-1; clone_size: .; d_call: TRBD2; cdr3_aa: CASSIGGATSGGTDTQYF; cdr3_nt: TGCGCCAGCAGTATCGGAGGGGCGACTAGCGGGGGCACAGATACGCAGTATTTT
j_call: TRBJ2-5; cdr3_length: 14; v_call: TRBV28; clone_size: .; d_call: TRBD2; cdr3_aa: CASRTAGAQETQYF; cdr3_nt: TGTGCCAGCAGGACAGCGGGAGCCCAGGAGACCCAGTACTTC
j_call: TRBJ2-4; cdr3_length: 16; v_call: TRBV11-3; clone_size: .; d_call: TRBD2; cdr3_aa: CASSSRTSGTKNIQYF; cdr3_nt: TGTGCCAGCAGCTCCCGGACTAGCGGGACCAAAAACATTCAGTACTTC
j_call: TRBJ2-1; cdr3_length: 15; v_call: TRBV9; clone_size: few; d_call: .; cdr3_aa: CASSVGAGTYNEQFF; cdr3_nt: TGTGCCAGCAGCGTAGGCGCGGGGACCTACAATGAGCAGTTCTTC
j_call: TRBJ1-2; cdr3_length: 16; v_call: TRBV10-3; clone_size: .; d_call: .; cdr3_aa: CAISSSFDRLGYGYTF; cdr3_nt: TGTGCCATCAGTTCGTCGTTCGACAGGCTTGGCTATGGCTACACCTTC
j_call: TRBJ2-5; cdr3_length: 15; v_call: TRBV6-1; clone_size: .; d_call: TRBD2; cdr3_aa: CASSEALAGQETQYF; cdr3_nt: TGTGCCAGCAGTGAAGCACTAGCGGGGCAAGAGACCCAGTACTTC
j_call: TRBJ1-2; cdr3_length: 13; v_call: TRBV6-1; clone_size: .; d_call: .; cdr3_aa: CASSEVGGVSWTF; cdr3_nt: TGTGCCAGCAGTGAAGTAGGTGGAGTTTCCTGGACCTTC
j_call: TRBJ1-5; cdr3_length: 14; v_call: TRBV6-5; clone_size: .; d_call: TRBD1; cdr3_aa: CASSNTGGTQPQHF; cdr3_nt: TGTGCCAGCAGTAACACAGGGGGCACTCAGCCCCAGCATTTT
j_call: TRBJ1-2; cdr3_length: 12; v_call: TRBV11-2; clone_size: .; d_call: .; cdr3_aa: CASSLHNYGYTF; cdr3_nt: TGTGCCAGCAGCTTACATAACTATGGCTACACCTTC
j_call: TRBJ2-2; cdr3_length: 15; v_call: TRBV19; clone_size: .; d_call: TRBD1; cdr3_aa: CASSTVPGQGRELFF; cdr3_nt: TGTGCCAGTAGTACCGTTCCCGGACAGGGTCGGGAGCTGTTTTTT
j_call: TRBJ2-3; cdr3_length: 14; v_call: TRBV4-3; clone_size: .; d_call: .; cdr3_aa: CASSQGAASDTQYF; cdr3_nt: TGCGCCAGCAGCCAAGGGGCTGCCTCCGATACGCAGTATTTT
j_call: TRBJ2-7; cdr3_length: 15; v_call: TRBV5-1; clone_size: once; d_call: TRBD2; cdr3_aa: CASREGLADPYEQYF; cdr3_nt: TGCGCCAGCAGGGAAGGCCTAGCGGATCCCTACGAGCAGTACTTC
j_call: TRBJ2-3; cdr3_length: 12; v_call: TRBV6-1; clone_size: .; d_call: .; cdr3_aa: CASSEVLDTQYF; cdr3_nt: TGTGCCAGCAGTGAAGTATTAGATACGCAGTATTTT